This entry features one T cell receptor (beta chain) sequence. The same CDR3 can be traced to other DNA sequences in this sample. Once RNA had been extracted, it was reverse transcribed into cDNA to act as the sequencing template. Libraries were prepared by immunoSEQ multiplex PCR; TCRdb keeps only in-frame clonotypes and omits some of them. The sample has 30,000 to 35,000 clones; 45% to 60% are singletons. This specimen belongs to a study of CD8+ T cells in alopecia areata. Germline V CDR1 and CDR2: SGHNT, YYREEE (reference sequence). CDR3 length: 14 amino acids. The V and J ends lost 4 bases and 3 bases, in that order; junction bases with no gene match: 3.

The sample consisted of NKG2D-high CD8+ T cells sorted from blood. This receptor was obtained from a human donor with alopecia areata. This chain uses TRBV5-4 with TRBJ2-7, with 11 bases fitting TRBD1. The CDR3 loop reads CASSPGTGGYEQYF. The CDR3 DNA follows: TGTGCCAGCAGCCCTGGGACAGGGGGCTACGAGCAGTACTTC.